Included here is one T cell receptor beta chain sequence, with context. Its antigen is undetermined. The table came from immunoSEQ multiplex PCR; TCRdb's copy has only in-frame clones and leaves some out. This sample carries some 1,400,000 clones, around 95% of them seen once, and the ten largest clones take more than 0.9%. The data were obtained in a study of shared clonotypes between healthy human individuals. Whole-study findings and limits: Four donors had about 5.1% of their naive CD4 clonotypes in common.

Sequencing input: naive CD4+ T cells sorted from blood. The subset here: CD45RA+ positively selected. The sequence was obtained from a man aged 30-40 years in good health.

The CDR3 nucleotides are TGTGCCAGCAGTTTATGGGCCAGCCACGGAGTCTCTGGGGCCAACGTCCTGACTTTC. It codes for CASSLWASHGVSGANVLTF. V and J are TRBV28 and TRBJ2-6; D gene unclear. The V and J ends lost 0 bases and 0 bases respectively, with 15 bases between them. CDR1 and CDR2 (germline): MDHEN, SYDVKM. The CDR3 runs to 19 residues. Looking up the rest from reference TRBV28 and TRBJ2-6 gives the full variable domain: DVKVTQSSRYLVKRTGEKVFLECVQDMDHENMFWYRQDPGLGLRLIYFSYDVKMKEKGDIPEGYSVSREKKERFSLILESASTNQTSMYLCASSLWASHGVSGANVLTFGAGSRLTVL.